What follows are 2 T cell receptor beta chains derived from one specimen sequenced in a study of regulatory T cells in long-lasting Graves disease. Libraries of TCR beta came from iRepertoire HTBI primers plus Arm-PCR of CDR3 regions. TCRdb passed the multiplex PCR reads through MiXCR, listing each CDR3 protein once. The data contain 350,000 to 450,000 distinct CDR3 sequences, around 16% of them seen just once; the ten biggest clones take up under 9%. Time point of the sample: newly diagnosed GD, antithyroid drugs for less than 3 months. PBMC RNA was the source of the TCR library. The same data also went into a second study, on T cells in Graves' hyperthyroidism and ophthalmopathy.

The sequenced sample was peripheral blood mononuclear cells (PBMCs), obtained at new diagnosis, from a patient treated with antithyroid drugs. The receptors come from a middle-aged woman with Graves disease.

This clonotype was counted at least ten times. This sequence joins TRBV6-5 and TRBJ2-1; TRBD2 is a possible D gene (6 bases). The CDR3 has 16 amino acids. Germline-derived CDR1 and CDR2 are MNHEY and SVGAGI. The V end lost 0 bases, the J end lost 5 bases, and 14 bases lay between the germline ends. The CDR3 is CASSYSGLAKNNEQFF. DNA of the CDR3: TGTGCCAGCAGTTACTCGGGGCTAGCGAAAAACAATGAGCAGTTCTTC.

This clonotype was seen at least ten times. The chain carries TRBV30 and TRBJ2-2; D is undetermined. The V end was cut by 4 bases, the J end by 0 bases, with 6 bases between. From germline, CDR1 is GTSNPN and CDR2 SVGIG (reference sequence). The CDR3 is 13 amino acids. CDR3 sequence reads: CAWIPPNTGELFF. CDR3 DNA: TGTGCCTGGATACCACCGAACACCGGGGAGCTGTTTTTT.